Listed here are 13 T cell receptor beta chains from one sample, sequenced in a study of T cells in Graves' hyperthyroidism and ophthalmopathy (dated by TCRdb to the late 2010s). Libraries were prepared through multiplex PCR. TCRdb names Illumina HiSeq 2000 as the instrument used. TCR beta CDR3 regions were amplified from RNA transcripts. The TCR CDR3 was subjected to a first round of RT-PCR using the HTBI primer set and the Qiagen OneStep RT-PCR kit. TCRdb reworked the public reads: Q25 trimming with fastp, MiXCR clone assembly, productive beta chains retained. A single entry per CDR3 protein holds the most common genes and DNA from its merged rows. In all, the sample holds fewer than 500,000 distinct CDR3 sequences, and about 15% of those were seen once. The top ten clones comprise 15% to 20% of the sample. Input material: blood. All receptors come from a woman aged 25 to 39 with Graves' ophthalmopathy.

V is TRBV27 and J is TRBJ2-1; 11 nucleotides line up with TRBD2. Germline trimming cut 8 bases from V and 6 bases from J; bases unmatched to any gene: 9. The CDR3 length is 15 residues. Germline CDR1 is MNHEY and CDR2 is SMNVEV (reference sequence). DNA of the CDR3: TGTGCCAGCCAATATACTAGCGGGAGAGGCAATGAGCAGTTCTTC. This encodes CASQYTSGRGNEQFF.

This clonotype has a handful of counts. J is TRBJ1-5 and V is TRBV7-8; 10 bases agree with TRBD1. With 1 base clipped from V and 2 bases from J, the junction kept 2 bases outside the gene matches. The CDR3 consists of 16 residues. Germline V gene sequence: CDR1 SGHVS, CDR2 FQNEAQ. CDR3 sequence: CASSLGGTGGNQPQHF. The DNA for the CDR3 is TGTGCCAGCAGCTTAGGGGGGACAGGGGGCAATCAGCCCCAGCATTTT.

This clonotype was counted at least ten times. The chain links TRBV4-1 to TRBJ2-2, with 8 bases fitting TRBD1. V was pared by 2 bases and J by 4 bases, with 12 bases of the junction left unmatched. Germline V lookup: CDR1 MGHRA, CDR2 YSYEKL. The CDR3 length is 18 residues. The CDR3 loop reads CASSQLFRDRLFTGELFF. CDR3 in DNA: TGCGCCAGCAGCCAACTGTTCCGGGACAGGCTCTTCACCGGGGAGCTGTTTTTT.

This clonotype was recorded many times. The chain carries TRBV28 and TRBJ2-6, with 10 positions matching TRBD1. V shed 5 bases and J 0 bases; nucleotides not matched to a gene: 7. CDR1 and CDR2 (germline): MDHEN, SYDVKM. There are 18 residues in the CDR3. This chain's CDR3 is CASSPGQGGFSGANVLTF. The CDR3 DNA sequence: TGTGCCAGCAGTCCTGGACAGGGGGGCTTCTCTGGGGCCAACGTCCTGACTTTC.

This clonotype showed up many times. V usage is TRBV12-3 or TRBV12-4 and J usage is TRBJ1-6; D may be TRBD1 (5 bases). The CDR3 is 13 residues long. The V gene lost 4 bases and the J gene lost 10 bases, with 11 bases spanning the gap. The CDR3 bases are TGTGCCAGCAGTTCATCAGGGTACTCACCCCTCCACTTT. It encodes CASSSSGYSPLHF.

This clonotype was seen at least ten times. The CDR3 sequence is CASNTGGGETQYF. In DNA form, the CDR3 reads TGTGCCAGCAATACAGGGGGAGGAGAGACCCAGTACTTC. The rearrangement joins TRBV2 to TRBJ2-5, with 8 bases fitting TRBD1. The CDR3 loop spans 13 amino acids. The ends lost 7 bases at V and 4 bases at J; junction bases unmatched: 5. Per germline, CDR1 SNHLY and CDR2 FYNNEI.

This clonotype was detected many times. This chain uses TRBV11-2 with TRBJ1-2, with TRBD1 identical over 7 bases. The CDR3 contains 16 residues. Unmatched junction bases numbered 12, after V lost 6 bases and J lost 2 bases. Germline loops: CDR1 SGHAT, CDR2 FQNNGV. DNA for the CDR3: TGTGCCAGCAGGAAACTACAGGGGAAATTAAACTATGGCTACACCTTC. It codes for CASRKLQGKLNYGYTF.

This clonotype was picked up many times. V and J are TRBV2 and TRBJ1-1; D not certain. The ends were cut back, 2 bases at V and 4 bases at J, with 11 bases in the middle. Germline V CDR1 and CDR2: SNHLY, FYNNEI. This CDR3 comprises 14 residues. The CDR3 DNA reads TGTGCCAGCAGTGAAAGGAGTCCGTCCACTGAAGCTTTCTTT. The encoded protein is CASSERSPSTEAFF.

This clonotype occurred many times. V gene TRBV18 combines with J gene TRBJ1-1, with TRBD1 identical over 9 bases. The CDR3 runs 16 residues. Germline V CDR1 and CDR2: KGHSH, LQKENI. V gave up 4 bases and J gave up 0 bases; unmatched junction bases: 6. The CDR3 sequence is CASSLGQGSMNTEAFF. The CDR3 DNA reads as TGTGCCAGCTCACTGGGACAGGGCTCGATGAACACTGAAGCTTTCTTT.

This clonotype was observed at least ten times. The J gene is TRBJ2-6, the V gene TRBV2; no reliable D call. V lost 7 bases and J 0 bases, leaving 16 bases between the germline ends. The CDR3 totals 17 residues. Germline V gives CDR1 SNHLY, CDR2 FYNNEI. CDR3 sequence: CASMGGPEHSGANVLTF. DNA of the CDR3: TGTGCCAGCATGGGCGGACCTGAACACTCTGGGGCCAACGTCCTGACTTTC.

This clonotype has a count of ten or more. The genes are TRBV30 and TRBJ2-3; D is unclear. Germline V gene data show CDR1 as GTSNPN and CDR2 as SVGIG (reference sequence). V lost 1 base and J lost 2, with 16 bases in between. The CDR3 loop spans 16 amino acids. CDR3 bases: TGTGCCTGGAGTGGTACTCCGCATAAAAACACAGATACGCAGTATTTT. Residues: CAWSGTPHKNTDTQYF.

This clonotype has ten or more counts. The CDR3 DNA follows: TGTGCCAGCAGCTCCTGGACTGAAGCTTTCTTT. Translating gives CASSSWTEAFF. The rearrangement uses TRBV7-2 and TRBJ1-1; D is ambiguous. V lost 4 bases, J lost 5 bases, and 5 bases lay in between. CDR3 length: 11 residues. The germline V gene has CDR1 SGHTA and CDR2 FQGNSA.

This clonotype has at least ten counts. The chain combines TRBV5-1 with TRBJ1-2; D is possibly TRBD1 (6 bases). In germline, CDR1 is SGHRS, CDR2 YFSETQ. The CDR3 is 17 amino acids. The V end was cut by 4 bases, the J end by 5 bases, with 24 bases between. The CDR3 is CASSPTSDLGTSYGYTF. The CDR3 DNA follows: TGCGCCAGCAGCCCAACCTCCGACCTGGGGACATCGTATGGCTACACCTTC.